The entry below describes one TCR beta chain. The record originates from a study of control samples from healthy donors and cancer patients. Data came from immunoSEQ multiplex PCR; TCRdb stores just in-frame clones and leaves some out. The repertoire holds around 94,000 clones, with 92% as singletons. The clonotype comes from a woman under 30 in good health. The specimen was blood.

The chain's CDR3 is CASSSAGPQETQYF. The CDR3 DNA sequence: TGCGCCAGCAGTTCGGCGGGACCACAAGAGACCCAGTACTTC. The V and J genes are TRBV10-2 and TRBJ2-5, with a tentative D call TRBD2 (6 bases). The CDR3 has 14 residues. Germline CDR1 WSHSY, CDR2 SAAADI. Deletions cut 5 bases from V and 2 bases from J, with 12 bases between.